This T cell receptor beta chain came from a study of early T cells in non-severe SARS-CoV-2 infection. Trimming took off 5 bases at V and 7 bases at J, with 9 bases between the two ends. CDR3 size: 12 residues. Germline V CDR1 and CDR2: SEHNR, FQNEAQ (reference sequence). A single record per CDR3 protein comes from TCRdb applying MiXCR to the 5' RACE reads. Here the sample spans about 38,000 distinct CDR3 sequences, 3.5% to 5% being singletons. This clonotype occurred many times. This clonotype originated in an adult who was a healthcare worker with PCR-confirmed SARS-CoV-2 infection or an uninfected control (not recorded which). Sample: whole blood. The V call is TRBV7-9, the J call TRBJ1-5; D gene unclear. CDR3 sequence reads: CASSGEEQPQHF. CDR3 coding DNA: TGTGCCAGCAGCGGAGAGGAGCAGCCCCAGCATTTT.